This TCR beta chain was obtained from a study of T cell repertoires in cytomegalovirus infection. Study as a whole: Matching HLA type and CMV infection were both indicated by public TCR beta signatures.

This clonotype was seen only a few times. Its antigen is not identified. TCRdb analysed the reads with MiXCR anew, one entry per CDR3 protein. Of about 400,000 distinct CDR3 sequences listed, 15% to 20% are singletons. CDR3 length: 13 amino acids. Trimming took off 6 bases at V and 3 bases at J, with 12 bases between the two ends. Study outcomes and limitations: Summed public TCR beta family frequency identified CMV carriers bearing the relevant HLA. HLA-C-restricted TCR beta clonotypes specific for CMV led the ex vivo response.

The sequence was obtained from a human donor in good health (CMV status not recorded). Some clones in this sample may be carry-over from other donors' samples. The chain combines TRBV12-3 or TRBV12-4 with TRBJ2-7; a possible D gene is TRBD2 (5 bases). The sequenced sample was PBMCs. CDR3 DNA: TGTGCCAGCAGAGGACCGGGGTTCTACGAGCAGTACTTC. It is translated as CASRGPGFYEQYF.